The T cell receptor beta chain under discussion was sequenced for a study of blood T cell repertoires in COVID-19. On the study more broadly: Acute-phase and convalescent COVID-19 samples originated in the United States, Italy and Spain.

Participants were aged roughly 18 to 89 years from around 24 US areas. Clinical history as reported by participants underpinned cohort assignment. The V gene end was trimmed by 5 bases and the J gene end by 6 bases; junction bases not matched to a gene: 12. The CDR3 sequence is 15 residues long. Germline V gives CDR1 SGHNT, CDR2 YENEEA. This clone is a singleton in its sample. TCRdb's copy holds only in-frame clones and misses some; the assay was immunoSEQ multiplex PCR. This sample yields approximately 500,000 clones, of which around 87% are seen a single time; 1.5% to 2% belongs to the top ten. The chain couples TRBV11-3 to TRBJ1-1, with 7 bases aligning to TRBD1. This clonotype was obtained from a woman aged 40-49 years who had recovered from COVID-19. The sequenced sample consisted of PBMCs or T cells enriched from blood (not recorded which). CDR3: CASSQRDREWAEAFF. The CDR3 bases are TGTGCCAGCAGCCAAAGAGACAGGGAGTGGGCTGAAGCTTTCTTT.